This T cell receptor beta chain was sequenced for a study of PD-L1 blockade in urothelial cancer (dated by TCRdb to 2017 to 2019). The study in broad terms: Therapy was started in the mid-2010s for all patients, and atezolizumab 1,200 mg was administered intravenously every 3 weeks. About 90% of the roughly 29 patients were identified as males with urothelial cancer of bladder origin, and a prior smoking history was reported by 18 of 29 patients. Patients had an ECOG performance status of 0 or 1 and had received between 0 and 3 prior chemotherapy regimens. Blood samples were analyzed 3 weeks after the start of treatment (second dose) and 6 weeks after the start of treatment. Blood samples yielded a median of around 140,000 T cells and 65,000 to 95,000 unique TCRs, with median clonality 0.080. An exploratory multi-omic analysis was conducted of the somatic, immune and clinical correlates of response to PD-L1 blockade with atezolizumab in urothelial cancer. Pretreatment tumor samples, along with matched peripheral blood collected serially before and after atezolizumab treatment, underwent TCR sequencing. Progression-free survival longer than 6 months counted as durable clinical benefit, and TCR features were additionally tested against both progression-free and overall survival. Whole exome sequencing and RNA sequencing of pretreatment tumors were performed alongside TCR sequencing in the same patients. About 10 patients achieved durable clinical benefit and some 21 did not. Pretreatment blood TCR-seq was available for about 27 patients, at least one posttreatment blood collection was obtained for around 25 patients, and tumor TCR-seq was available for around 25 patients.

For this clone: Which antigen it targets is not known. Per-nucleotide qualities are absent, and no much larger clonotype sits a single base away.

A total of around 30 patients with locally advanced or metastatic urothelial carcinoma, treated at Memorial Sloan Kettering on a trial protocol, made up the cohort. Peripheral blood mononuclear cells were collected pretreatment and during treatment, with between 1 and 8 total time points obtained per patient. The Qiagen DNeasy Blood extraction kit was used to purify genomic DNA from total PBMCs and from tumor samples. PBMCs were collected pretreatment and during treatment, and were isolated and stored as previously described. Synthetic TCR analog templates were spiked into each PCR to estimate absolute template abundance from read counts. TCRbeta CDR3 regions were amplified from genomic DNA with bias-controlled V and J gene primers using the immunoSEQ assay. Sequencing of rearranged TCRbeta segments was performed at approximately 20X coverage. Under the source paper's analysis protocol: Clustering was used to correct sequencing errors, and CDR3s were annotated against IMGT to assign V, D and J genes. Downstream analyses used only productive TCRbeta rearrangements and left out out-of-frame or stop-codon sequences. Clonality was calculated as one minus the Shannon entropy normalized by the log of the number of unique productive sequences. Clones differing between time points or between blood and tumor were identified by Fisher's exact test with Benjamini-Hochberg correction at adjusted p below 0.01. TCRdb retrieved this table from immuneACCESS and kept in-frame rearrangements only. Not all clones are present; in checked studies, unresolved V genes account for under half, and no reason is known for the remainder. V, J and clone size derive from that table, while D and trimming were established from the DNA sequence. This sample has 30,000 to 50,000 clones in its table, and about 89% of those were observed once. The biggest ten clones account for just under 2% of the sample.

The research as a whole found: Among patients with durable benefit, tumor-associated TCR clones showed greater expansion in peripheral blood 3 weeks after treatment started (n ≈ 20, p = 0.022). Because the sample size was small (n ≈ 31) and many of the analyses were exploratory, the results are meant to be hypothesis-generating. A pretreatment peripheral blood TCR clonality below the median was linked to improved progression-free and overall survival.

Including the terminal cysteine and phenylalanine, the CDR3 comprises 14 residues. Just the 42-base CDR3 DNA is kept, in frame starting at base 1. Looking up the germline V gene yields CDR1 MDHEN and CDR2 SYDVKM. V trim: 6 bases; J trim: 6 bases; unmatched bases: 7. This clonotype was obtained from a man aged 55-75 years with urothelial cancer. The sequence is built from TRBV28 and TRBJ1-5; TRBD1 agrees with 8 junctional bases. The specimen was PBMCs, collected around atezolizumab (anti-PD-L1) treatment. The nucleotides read TGTGCCAGCAGCACTCAGGGGGCCGGTCAGCCCCAGCATTTT. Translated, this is CASSTQGAGQPQHF. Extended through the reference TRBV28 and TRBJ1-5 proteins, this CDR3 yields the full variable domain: DVKVTQSSRYLVKRTGEKVFLECVQDMDHENMFWYRQDPGLGLRLIYFSYDVKMKEKGDIPEGYSVSREKKERFSLILESASTNQTSMYLCASSTQGAGQPQHFGDGTRLSIL.